Detailed here is one TCR beta chain. Its antigen is as yet unknown. TCR beta CDR3 regions were amplified from RNA. A first-round RT-PCR of the TCR CDR3 used the HTBI primer set. TCRdb reanalysed the multiplex PCR reads using MiXCR and keeps one entry per CDR3 protein. The sample contains hundreds of thousands of distinct CDR3 sequences, less than 25% of which appear only once. The CDR3 consists of 15 residues. Germline V gene data show CDR1 as DFQATT and CDR2 as SNEGSKA (reference sequence). Deletions cut 0 bases from V and 0 bases from J, with 9 bases between. This sample was taken from a study of T cells in Graves' hyperthyroidism and ophthalmopathy. Findings of the study overall: The blood repertoire included most of the expanded thyroid clonotypes above 0.001.

The receptor comes from a young man with Graves' ophthalmopathy. The chain is built from TRBV20-1 and TRBJ1-5; D unresolved. The sequencing sample was made of blood. The CDR3 region is CSAREETDSNQPQHF. CDR3 nucleotides: TGCAGTGCTAGAGAAGAAACGGATAGCAATCAGCCCCAGCATTTT.